These T cell receptor beta chains were read from a single sample in a study of cytomegalovirus exposure and HLA in healthy donors. Measured with immunoSEQ multiplex PCR; TCRdb has only the in-frame clones, and not every one. Found here are roughly 180,000 clones, 76% of them singletons; the top ten hold roughly 1.6%. Sequencing used PBMCs. The receptors originated from a young man in good health and CMV-seronegative. The CDR3 runs from the conserved cysteine through the conserved F or W. The D gene is left open where the match is weak. Clone size, where shown, is once, few, many, or a class for clones that have expanded.

J: TRBJ1-1
V: TRBV10-3
size: NA
D: NA
CDR3: CAINSGAGTEAFF
DNA: TGTGCCATCAATTCAGGGGCGGGCACTGAAGCTTTCTTT

J: TRBJ2-7
V: TRBV27
size: NA
D: TRBD2
CDR3: CASSLGSGRSYEQYF
DNA: TGTGCCAGCAGTTTAGGTAGCGGGCGATCCTACGAGCAGTACTTC

J: TRBJ2-3
V: TRBV7-3
size: NA
D: TRBD2
CDR3: CASSFGLAGVTDTQYF
DNA: TGTGCCAGCAGCTTCGGACTAGCGGGAGTAACAGATACGCAGTATTTT

J: TRBJ2-5
V: TRBV7-9
size: NA
D: NA
CDR3: CASSLKPQETQYF
DNA: TGTGCCAGCAGCTTGAAGCCCCAAGAGACCCAGTACTTC

J: TRBJ2-1
V: TRBV28
size: NA
D: TRBD2
CDR3: CATGAGGGTYNEQFF
DNA: TGTGCCACTGGCGCGGGGGGCGGCACCTACAATGAGCAGTTCTTC

J: TRBJ1-5
V: TRBV18
size: NA
D: TRBD1
CDR3: CASSPDRGNQPQHF
DNA: TGTGCCAGCTCACCAGACAGGGGGAATCAGCCCCAGCATTTT

J: TRBJ2-2
V: TRBV19
size: NA
D: NA
CDR3: CASSIASVTGELFF
DNA: TGTGCCAGTAGTATCGCGTCTGTCACCGGGGAGCTGTTTTTT

J: TRBJ2-7
V: TRBV5-1
size: NA
D: TRBD1
CDR3: CASRQGASYEQYF
DNA: TGCGCCAGCCGTCAGGGGGCTTCCTACGAGCAGTACTTC

J: TRBJ2-5
V: TRBV9
size: NA
D: NA
CDR3: CASSVGEGGETQYF
DNA: TGTGCCAGCAGCGTAGGAGAGGGCGGGGAGACCCAGTACTTC

J: TRBJ1-1
V: TRBV10-2
size: few
D: TRBD1
CDR3: CASRDRGRSGTEAFF
DNA: TGCGCCAGCAGGGACAGGGGCCGATCGGGCACTGAAGCTTTCTTT

J: TRBJ2-5
V: TRBV7-9
size: NA
D: TRBD1
CDR3: CASSTGTEYPETQYF
DNA: TGTGCCAGCAGCACCGGGACAGAGTATCCAGAGACCCAGTACTTC

J: TRBJ2-6
V: TRBV18
size: NA
D: NA
CDR3: CASLSSGANVLTF
DNA: TGTGCCAGCTTGAGCTCTGGGGCCAACGTCCTGACTTTC

J: TRBJ2-3
V: TRBV5-4
size: NA
D: NA
CDR3: CALGERSTDTQYF
DNA: TGTGCCCTCGGGGAGCGGAGCACAGATACGCAGTATTTT